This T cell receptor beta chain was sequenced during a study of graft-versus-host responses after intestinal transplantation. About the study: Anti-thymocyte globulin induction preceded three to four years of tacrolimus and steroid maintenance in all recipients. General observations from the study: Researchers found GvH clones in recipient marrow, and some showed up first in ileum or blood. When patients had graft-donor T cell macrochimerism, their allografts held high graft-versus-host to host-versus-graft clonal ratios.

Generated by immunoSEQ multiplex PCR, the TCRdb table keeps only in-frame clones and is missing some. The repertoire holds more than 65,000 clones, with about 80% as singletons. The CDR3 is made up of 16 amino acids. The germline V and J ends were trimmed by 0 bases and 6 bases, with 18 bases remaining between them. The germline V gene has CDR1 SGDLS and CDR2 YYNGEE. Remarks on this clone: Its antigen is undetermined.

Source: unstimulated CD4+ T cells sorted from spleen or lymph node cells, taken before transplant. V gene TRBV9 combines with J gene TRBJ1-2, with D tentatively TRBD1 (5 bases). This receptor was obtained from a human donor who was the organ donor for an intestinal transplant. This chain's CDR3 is CASSVASQGGGNGYTF. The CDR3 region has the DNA TGTGCCAGCAGCGTAGCTTCCCAGGGCGGCGGGAATGGCTACACCTTC.